Listed below are T cell receptor beta chains from one sample, sequenced in a study of blood T cells in healthy people across ages. Using its own MiXCR run on the 5' RACE reads, TCRdb lists one record per CDR3 protein. The sample contains approximately 800,000 distinct CDR3 sequences, roughly three fifths of which appear only once. The sequenced sample consisted of blood. The receptors originated from a man between 35 and 55 years old in good health. Each CDR3 is given with its conserved first and last residue. The D gene is left open where the match is weak. The size entry is marked missing in some rows and otherwise reads once, few, many or a size class.

>-|-|TRBV5-1|TRBJ2-1
CASSDLGDEQFF
TGCGCCAGCAGCGATTTGGGCGATGAGCAGTTCTTC
>-|few|TRBV14|TRBJ2-3
CASSQDLVGGQQYF
TGTGCCAGCAGCCAAGATCTTGTTGGAGGTCAGCAGTATTTT
>TRBD1|-|TRBV29-1|TRBJ1-4
CSVRDRGRLKDEKLFF
TGCAGCGTCCGGGACAGGGGGCGATTGAAGGATGAAAAACTGTTTTTT
>-|few|TRBV11-3|TRBJ2-7
CASSFSGSELSSYEQYF
TGTGCCAGCAGCTTTTCCGGTAGCGAGCTTAGCTCCTACGAGCAGTACTTC
>-|few|TRBV20-1|TRBJ2-7
CSAPGPNSYEQYF
TGCAGTGCCCCGGGACCGAACTCCTACGAGCAGTACTTC
>-|few|TRBV12-3/TRBV12-4|TRBJ2-4
CASSAPGTPGGKNIQYF
TGTGCCAGCAGTGCCCCCGGGACACCGGGAGGCAAAAACATTCAGTACTTC
>-|-|TRBV7-2|TRBJ1-4
CASSPRTAEKLFF
TGTGCCAGCAGCCCCCGGACAGCAGAAAAACTGTTTTTT
>-|-|TRBV7-6|TRBJ2-7
CASSLGSGRSYEQYF
TGTGCCAGCAGCTTGGGTAGCGGACGCTCCTACGAGCAGTACTTC
>-|-|TRBV7-2|TRBJ2-5
CASSVDRKETQYF
TGTGCCAGCAGCGTCGACAGAAAAGAGACCCAGTACTTC
>TRBD2|once|TRBV7-2|TRBJ2-1
CASSSRTGAGGPYNEQFF
TGTGCCAGCAGCTCTAGGACCGGGGCGGGGGGACCCTACAATGAGCAGTTCTTC
>TRBD1|-|TRBV10-3|TRBJ2-5
CAISAAGGEETQYF
TGTGCCATCAGTGCCGCAGGGGGCGAAGAGACCCAGTACTTC
>-|many|TRBV7-2|TRBJ1-2
CASSPSTGGYGYTF
TGTGCCAGCAGCCCCTCTACGGGGGGCTATGGCTACACCTTC
>TRBD2|-|TRBV11-2|TRBJ2-5
CASSLTSAGGKETQYF
TGTGCCAGCAGCCTCACGTCGGCGGGGGGCAAAGAGACCCAGTACTTC
>TRBD1|-|TRBV11-2|TRBJ1-1
CASRSINRGENTEAFF
TGTGCCAGCAGATCAATAAACAGGGGCGAGAACACTGAAGCTTTCTTT
>TRBD2|-|TRBV27|TRBJ2-7
CASGVGRADEQYF
TGTGCCAGCGGGGTGGGGAGGGCCGACGAGCAGTACTTC
>-|-|TRBV5-1|TRBJ2-5
CASSSSLKETQYF
TGCGCCAGCAGCTCTTCACTAAAAGAGACCCAGTACTTC
>-|-|TRBV14|TRBJ2-3
CASSQGGPPRYF
TGTGCCAGCAGCCAAGGGGGGCCGCCACGGTATTTT
>-|-|TRBV24-1|TRBJ2-1
CATMGAVDGGEQFF
TGTGCCACCATGGGGGCGGTGGACGGGGGGGAGCAGTTCTTC
>-|-|TRBV24-1|TRBJ2-5
CATSGGRSWEETQYF
TGTGCCACCAGTGGAGGAAGGAGCTGGGAAGAGACCCAGTACTTC
>-|-|TRBV20-1|TRBJ1-2
CSVKGHPYGYTF
TGCAGTGTTAAAGGTCACCCCTATGGCTACACCTTC
>TRBD1|-|TRBV7-2|TRBJ2-3
CASSLTGAWTDTQYF
TGTGCCAGCAGCTTGACAGGGGCGTGGACAGATACGCAGTATTTT
>TRBD2|-|TRBV27|TRBJ2-5
CASRGLAGFQETQYF
TGTGCCAGCAGAGGACTAGCGGGTTTCCAAGAGACCCAGTACTTC
>-|-|TRBV7-8|TRBJ2-1
CASLRGPSVYNEQFF
TGTGCCAGCCTGCGGGGGCCCTCGGTCTACAATGAGCAGTTCTTC
>-|-|TRBV10-3|TRBJ2-5
CAISEPSLETQYF
TGTGCCATCAGTGAGCCTAGCTTGGAGACCCAGTACTTC
>TRBD2|-|TRBV5-5|TRBJ2-1
CASSLSSGSEQFF
TGTGCCAGCAGTCTGTCTAGCGGGAGTGAGCAGTTCTTC
>-|-|TRBV6-5|TRBJ1-4
CASSYGPVNEKLFF
TGTGCCAGCAGTTACGGGCCGGTAAATGAAAAACTGTTTTTT
>TRBD2|few|TRBV7-2|TRBJ2-3
CATGSSGSIADTQYF
TGTGCCACCGGATCAAGCGGGAGTATCGCAGATACGCAGTATTTT
>TRBD2|once|TRBV7-7|TRBJ2-3
CASSKTVAGVKNPDTQYF
TGTGCCAGCAGTAAAACGGTAGCGGGAGTGAAGAATCCAGATACGCAGTATTTT
>TRBD1|once|TRBV4-2|TRBJ1-6
CASSQGTVGDSPLHF
TGTGCCAGCAGCCAGGGGACAGTTGGAGATTCACCCCTCCACTTT
>-|once|TRBV20-1|TRBJ2-1
CSARRGALSSYNEQFF
TGCAGTGCTAGGAGGGGGGCCCTTAGCTCCTACAATGAGCAGTTCTTC
>TRBD2|-|TRBV7-2|TRBJ2-5
CASSLSAGRSQETQYF
TGTGCCAGCAGCTTAAGTGCCGGGAGGAGTCAAGAGACCCAGTACTTC
>-|few|TRBV20-1|TRBJ2-7
CSARVFVANEQYF
TGCAGTGCTAGGGTGTTTGTAGCTAACGAGCAGTACTTC
>-|-|TRBV2|TRBJ2-5
CASSPMEAGQQETQYF
TGTGCCAGCAGTCCCATGGAAGCGGGACAACAAGAGACCCAGTACTTC
>TRBD1|-|TRBV27|TRBJ2-4
CASSSSWDRGLGERYF
TGTGCCAGCAGTTCAAGTTGGGACAGGGGGCTGGGGGAGCGGTACTTC
>TRBD1|-|TRBV7-9|TRBJ2-7
CASSLEQGAFEQYF
TGTGCCAGCAGCTTAGAACAGGGGGCCTTCGAGCAGTACTTC
>-|few|TRBV20-1|TRBJ2-5
CSARDGQGIGVTQYF
TGCAGTGCTAGAGATGGGCAGGGTATTGGTGTGACCCAGTACTTC
>-|many|TRBV27|TRBJ1-6
CASSFRGGNSPLHF
TGTGCCAGCAGTTTCAGGGGAGGGAATTCACCCCTCCACTTT
>-|-|TRBV7-2|TRBJ2-7
CASRVTGLENQYF
TGTGCCAGCAGAGTCACAGGGTTGGAGAACCAGTACTTC
>TRBD2|-|TRBV12-3/TRBV12-4|TRBJ2-1
CASSSRLAGVFNEQFF
TGTGCCAGCAGTTCCAGACTAGCGGGAGTATTCAATGAGCAGTTCTTC
>TRBD2|-|TRBV5-1|TRBJ2-5
CASSERTSGIGQYF
TGCGCCAGCAGCGAAAGGACTAGCGGGATAGGCCAGTACTTC
>-|-|TRBV28|TRBJ1-5
CASKEQVNQPQHF
TGTGCCAGCAAGGAACAGGTCAATCAGCCCCAGCATTTT
>TRBD2|few|TRBV29-1|TRBJ2-3
CSAGGHSQRGGTDTQYF
TGCAGCGCTGGAGGCCATTCTCAGCGGGGGGGAACAGATACGCAGTATTTT
>TRBD2|many|TRBV5-1|TRBJ2-1
CASMWEGYYNEQFF
TGCGCCAGCATGTGGGAGGGTTATTACAATGAGCAGTTCTTC
>-|-|TRBV30|TRBJ1-1
CAWRFQAEAFF
TGTGCCTGGAGGTTCCAGGCTGAAGCTTTCTTT
>TRBD1|-|TRBV11-1|TRBJ2-7
CASSLVLRTGGEQYF
TGTGCCAGCAGCTTAGTTCTCCGGACAGGCGGTGAGCAGTACTTC
>-|-|TRBV7-8|TRBJ2-5
CASSLPGMETQYF
TGTGCCAGCAGCTTACCTGGGATGGAGACCCAGTACTTC